These T cell receptor beta chains were read from a single sample in a study of blood T cells in healthy people across ages. TCRdb re-analysed the 5' RACE reads in MiXCR, keeping a single row per CDR3 protein. Of about 640,000 distinct CDR3 sequences listed, about 30% are singletons. Sequencing used blood. Source of these receptors: a woman older than 75 in good health. Both conserved end residues are part of each CDR3. A D gene is named only where the DNA matches it firmly. Size values are once, few and many counts, or a class for expanded clones, and some rows have none.

J gene | D gene | V gene | clone size | CDR3 protein | CDR3 DNA
TRBJ2-7 | TRBD1 | TRBV5-1 | . | CASSWDRVGEQYF | TGCGCCAGCAGCTGGGACAGGGTGGGTGAGCAGTACTTC
TRBJ2-5 | TRBD1 | TRBV20-1 | . | CSVNPGQGSVNERYF | TGCAGTGTCAACCCCGGACAGGGTTCTGTGAATGAGCGGTACTTC
TRBJ2-7 | . | TRBV7-6 | many | CASSSAQGGPYEQYF | TGTGCCAGCAGCTCAGCGCAGGGGGGCCCCTACGAGCAGTACTTC
TRBJ2-5 | TRBD2 | TRBV6-2/TRBV6-3 | many | CASSKGLAGGLPQETQYF | TGTGCCAGCAGTAAAGGACTAGCGGGGGGGCTACCCCAAGAGACCCAGTACTTC
TRBJ1-1 | TRBD1 | TRBV6-2/TRBV6-3 | few | CASSNGQGNTEAFF | TGTGCCAGCAGTAATGGACAGGGGAACACTGAAGCTTTCTTT
TRBJ2-2 | . | TRBV7-6 | . | CASSLAGTTNTGELFF | TGTGCCAGCAGCTTGGCCGGGACAACGAACACCGGGGAGCTGTTTTTT
TRBJ1-4 | . | TRBV4-1 | . | CASSQDMSKRKSGEKLFF | TGCGCCAGCAGCCAAGATATGTCGAAGCGTAAGTCGGGAGAAAAACTGTTTTTT
TRBJ2-7 | . | TRBV7-6 | many | CASSSSGGAGVEQYF | TGTGCCAGCAGCTCGTCAGGGGGCGCGGGGGTCGAGCAGTACTTC
TRBJ2-6 | . | TRBV4-3 | many | CASSQELLRTGANVLTF | TGCGCCAGCAGCCAAGAACTTCTAAGGACTGGGGCCAACGTCCTGACTTTC
TRBJ1-5 | . | TRBV2 | . | CASSETGGQPQHF | TGTGCCAGCAGTGAGACCGGCGGTCAGCCCCAGCATTTT
TRBJ2-1 | . | TRBV6-2/TRBV6-3 | once | CASSPDGVNEQFF | TGTGCCAGCAGTCCAGATGGGGTCAATGAGCAGTTCTTC
TRBJ1-2 | TRBD1 | TRBV6-5 | many | CASSRTQTGVSSGYTF | TGTGCCAGCAGTCGCACACAGACAGGGGTTTCTTCCGGCTACACCTTC
TRBJ2-5 | TRBD2 | TRBV5-1 | . | CASSSSGEMKETQYF | TGCGCCAGCAGCTCTAGCGGGGAGATGAAAGAGACCCAGTACTTC
TRBJ2-5 | . | TRBV6-2/TRBV6-3 | many | CASSWDWLGQETQYF | TGTGCCAGCAGTTGGGACTGGCTCGGCCAAGAGACCCAGTACTTC
TRBJ2-3 | . | TRBV27 | many | CASSFAGPDTQYF | TGTGCCAGCAGTTTCGCGGGGCCAGATACGCAGTATTTT
TRBJ1-5 | . | TRBV7-2 | many | CASSFSSGSRAQHF | TGTGCCAGCAGCTTCTCAAGCGGGAGCAGGGCCCAGCATTTT
TRBJ2-1 | TRBD1 | TRBV30 | few | CAWSVLGQGMGEQFF | TGTGCCTGGAGTGTCTTGGGACAGGGCATGGGTGAGCAGTTCTTC
TRBJ2-5 | . | TRBV20-1 | many | CSASWRDEAETQYF | TGCAGTGCTAGTTGGCGGGACGAGGCGGAGACCCAGTACTTC
TRBJ1-1 | . | TRBV6-2/TRBV6-3 | . | CASSYPGRFNTEAFF | TGTGCCAGCAGTTACCCAGGGCGATTTAACACTGAAGCTTTCTTT
TRBJ1-1 | . | TRBV6-5 | many | CASSYNQGITEAFF | TGTGCCAGCAGTTACAACCAGGGAATCACTGAAGCTTTCTTT
TRBJ1-1 | . | TRBV7-2 | . | CASSWETANTEAFF | TGTGCCAGCAGCTGGGAAACTGCGAACACTGAAGCTTTCTTT
TRBJ2-3 | TRBD2 | TRBV14 | . | CASSQAPTSDIKDTQYF | TGTGCCAGCAGCCAAGCTCCGACTAGCGACATAAAGGATACGCAGTATTTT
TRBJ2-7 | . | TRBV20-1 | few | CSASGEGEQYF | TGCAGTGCCTCGGGCGAGGGGGAGCAGTACTTC
TRBJ2-5 | TRBD2 | TRBV20-1 | once | CSATKGRVSETQYF | TGCAGTGCCACTAAAGGGAGGGTCTCAGAGACCCAGTACTTC
TRBJ2-7 | TRBD1 | TRBV7-2 | many | CASKIGTDSYEQYF | TGTGCCAGCAAGATCGGGACAGATTCCTACGAGCAGTACTTC
TRBJ1-1 | . | TRBV6-5 | . | CASSDTLRAFF | TGTGCCAGCAGCGACACTTTGCGGGCTTTCTTT
TRBJ1-1 | . | TRBV20-1 | few | CSARDSTGLMNTEAFF | TGCAGTGCTAGAGATTCGACAGGACTCATGAACACTGAAGCTTTCTTT
TRBJ2-3 | TRBD2 | TRBV18 | . | CVSSPSLAGSDTQYF | TGTGTCAGCTCACCATCACTAGCGGGGTCAGATACGCAGTATTTT
TRBJ1-2 | . | TRBV20-1 | many | CSARGLGRTNYGYTF | TGCAGTGCTAGAGGGCTGGGGAGAACTAACTATGGCTACACCTTC
TRBJ2-7 | . | TRBV29-1 | many | CSVEVGTPTTSEQYF | TGCAGCGTTGAAGTAGGAACACCAACTACGTCCGAGCAGTACTTC
TRBJ1-4 | . | TRBV27 | many | CASSLGATNEKLFF | TGTGCCAGCAGTTTGGGAGCAACTAATGAAAAACTGTTTTTT
TRBJ2-5 | . | TRBV20-1 | . | CSARVGTETQYF | TGCAGTGCTAGAGTGGGGACGGAGACCCAGTACTTC
TRBJ1-1 | . | TRBV9 | . | CASSVVAGITEAFF | TGTGCCAGCAGCGTAGTAGCAGGGATCACTGAAGCTTTCTTT
TRBJ2-1 | TRBD1 | TRBV20-1 | many | CSALDRVTNEQFF | TGCAGTGCTCTGGACAGGGTCACGAATGAGCAGTTCTTC
TRBJ2-7 | . | TRBV5-6 | many | CASSASGGHNEQYF | TGTGCCAGCAGCGCGTCCGGGGGGCACAACGAGCAGTACTTC
TRBJ1-2 | . | TRBV2 | many | CASRVTLLYGYTF | TGTGCCAGCAGGGTGACACTTCTCTATGGCTACACCTTC
TRBJ2-5 | . | TRBV7-8 | many | CASSLARGGETQYF | TGTGCCAGCAGCTTAGCGCGTGGAGGAGAGACCCAGTACTTC
TRBJ2-7 | . | TRBV7-3 | many | CASSLSGGSTYEQYF | TGTGCCAGCAGCTTATCAGGGGGGAGCACCTACGAGCAGTACTTC
TRBJ2-1 | TRBD2 | TRBV7-3 | many | CASSSRALAGPSNEQFF | TGTGCCAGCAGCTCCCGCGCACTAGCGGGGCCCTCGAATGAGCAGTTCTTC
TRBJ1-1 | TRBD1 | TRBV29-1 | . | CSVESGGAEAFF | TGCAGCGTTGAGTCAGGGGGCGCTGAAGCTTTCTTT
TRBJ1-2 | TRBD1 | TRBV11-2 | . | CASSLNPPATGDYGYTF | TGTGCCAGCAGCTTAAACCCCCCCGCGACAGGGGACTATGGCTACACCTTC
TRBJ1-4 | . | TRBV6-2/TRBV6-3 | . | CASKGGAEKLFF | TGTGCCAGCAAGGGGGGAGCTGAAAAACTGTTTTTT
TRBJ1-2 | TRBD1 | TRBV30 | once | CARSLGQGYGYTF | TGTGCCAGGAGCCTTGGACAGGGCTATGGCTACACCTTC
TRBJ2-7 | . | TRBV5-1 | many | CASSLSQGSNEQYF | TGCGCCAGCAGCTTGAGCCAGGGGTCGAACGAGCAGTACTTC
TRBJ2-5 | . | TRBV2 | many | CASSPSGRLQETQYF | TGTGCCAGCAGTCCCTCGGGACGCCTCCAAGAGACCCAGTACTTC
TRBJ1-1 | TRBD1 | TRBV4-1 | . | CASGFPGQGVLIPHEAFF | TGCGCCAGCGGGTTCCCGGGACAGGGAGTTCTCATCCCGCATGAAGCTTTCTTT
TRBJ2-7 | TRBD1 | TRBV6-1 | . | CASTGTGLSYEQYF | TGTGCCAGCACCGGGACAGGACTCTCCTACGAGCAGTACTTC
TRBJ1-4 | . | TRBV14 | . | CASSQVSRDGKLFF | TGTGCCAGCAGCCAAGTATCTAGGGACGGAAAACTGTTTTTT
TRBJ2-1 | TRBD1 | TRBV25-1 | many | CASSATQGVYGREQFF | TGTGCCAGCAGTGCGACTCAGGGGGTGTACGGGCGTGAGCAGTTCTTC
TRBJ1-1 | . | TRBV5-6 | few | CASGTARGLIAEAFF | TGTGCCAGCGGCACCGCCCGGGGGCTAATCGCTGAAGCTTTCTTT
TRBJ2-5 | TRBD2 | TRBV10-3 | once | CAISTGLAAYQETQYF | TGTGCCATCAGTACAGGACTAGCGGCTTACCAAGAGACCCAGTACTTC
TRBJ2-2 | . | TRBV5-1 | . | CASSLDGGSNTGELFF | TGCGCCAGCAGCTTGGATGGGGGGTCGAACACCGGGGAGCTGTTTTTT
TRBJ2-1 | . | TRBV15 | . | CATSRGRGHSYNEQFF | TGTGCCACCAGCAGAGGGAGAGGGCACTCCTACAATGAGCAGTTCTTC
TRBJ2-2 | TRBD1 | TRBV7-6 | . | CASSLSTGETGELFF | TGTGCCAGCAGCTTATCTACAGGGGAAACCGGGGAGCTGTTTTTT
TRBJ1-3 | . | TRBV23-1 | few | CASSHANTGCSGNTIYF | TGCGCCAGCAGTCACGCAAACACAGGGTGCTCTGGAAACACCATATATTTT
TRBJ1-1 | . | TRBV29-1 | many | CSVTEPEAFF | TGCAGCGTGACAGAACCGGAAGCTTTCTTT
TRBJ2-6 | TRBD1 | TRBV2 | . | CASSVEDGTGLRAGANALTF | TGTGCCAGCAGTGTCGAGGACGGGACAGGGCTAAGGGCTGGGGCCAACGCCCTGACTTTC